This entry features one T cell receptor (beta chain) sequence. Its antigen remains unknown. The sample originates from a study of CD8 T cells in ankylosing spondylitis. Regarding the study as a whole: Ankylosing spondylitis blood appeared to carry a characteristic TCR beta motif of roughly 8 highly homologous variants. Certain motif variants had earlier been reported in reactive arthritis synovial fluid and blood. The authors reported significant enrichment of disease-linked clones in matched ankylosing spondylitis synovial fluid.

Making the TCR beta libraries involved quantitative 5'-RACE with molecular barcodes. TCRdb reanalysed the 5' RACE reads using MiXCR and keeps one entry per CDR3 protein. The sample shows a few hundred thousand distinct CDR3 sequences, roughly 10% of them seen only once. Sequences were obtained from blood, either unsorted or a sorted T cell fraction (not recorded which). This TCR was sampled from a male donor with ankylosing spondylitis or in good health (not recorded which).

CDR3 loop: CASSQDRYKETQYF. The CDR3 DNA reads as TGTGCCAGCAGCCAAGATCGGTACAAAGAGACCCAGTACTTC. The genes are TRBV3-1 and TRBJ2-5; D remains ambiguous. Trimming removed 0 bases from V and 3 bases from J, with 8 bases in between. CDR1 LGHDT and CDR2 YNNKEL come from the germline V gene (reference sequence). The CDR3 runs 14 residues.